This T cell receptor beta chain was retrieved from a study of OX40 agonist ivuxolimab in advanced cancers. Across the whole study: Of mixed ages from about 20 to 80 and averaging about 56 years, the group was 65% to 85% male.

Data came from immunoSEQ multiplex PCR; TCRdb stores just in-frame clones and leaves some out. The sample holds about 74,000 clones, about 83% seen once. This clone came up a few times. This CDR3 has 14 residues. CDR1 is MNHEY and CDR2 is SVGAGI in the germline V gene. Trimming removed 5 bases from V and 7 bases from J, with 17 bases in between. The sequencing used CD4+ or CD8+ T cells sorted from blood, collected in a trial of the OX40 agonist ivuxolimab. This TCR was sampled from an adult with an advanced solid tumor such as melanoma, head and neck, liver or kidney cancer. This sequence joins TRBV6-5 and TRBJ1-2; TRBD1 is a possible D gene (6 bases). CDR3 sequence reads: CASSREQGISGYTF. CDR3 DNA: TGTGCCAGCAGTAGGGAACAGGGAATCTCTGGCTACACCTTC.